This passage covers 23 T cell receptor beta chains from one sample sequenced in a study of T cell responses to AZD1222 COVID-19 vaccine (TCRdb year 2021). Taken with the paper, the label for time point translates to: about 28 days (+/-7) after the second vaccine dose. Interpreted using the paper, the treatment or condition label stands for: meningococcal conjugate vaccine given as trial control. The library was built by means of the immunoSEQ multiplex PCR assay. Not all clones reach the TCRdb copy of this immuneACCESS table, which keeps in-frame sequences only. Checked studies attribute under half of the gap to unresolved V genes and leave the rest unexplained. Recorded for this sample are 100,000 to 150,000 clones; roughly 90% of them occurred a single time. The ten biggest clones cover roughly 4.2% of the sample. The sample was peripheral blood, taken 28 days after the second dose of the MenACWY control vaccine. Source of these receptors: an adult who received the MenACWY meningococcal vaccine as a control.

V gene TRBV5-1 combines with J gene TRBJ1-2; 10 positions match TRBD1. CDR1 and CDR2 (germline): SGHRS, YFSETQ. The CDR3 totals 14 residues. V lost 4 bases, J lost 8 bases, and 8 bases stayed unmatched. CDR3 protein: CASSKGQGDRGYTF. DNA of the CDR3: TGCGCCAGCAGCAAAGGACAGGGGGATCGGGGCTACACCTTC.

J is TRBJ1-6 and V is TRBV5-6; tentatively, D is TRBD1 (6 bases). Trimming removed 0 bases from V and 9 bases from J, with 13 bases in between. This CDR3 is 15 amino acids long. Germline assignment: CDR1 SGHDT and CDR2 YYEEEE. CDR3 in DNA: TGTGCCAGCAGCTTGGGTGGCAGGGGTTCTTCACCCCTCCACTTT. Translation: CASSLGGRGSSPLHF.

The chain has TRBV20-1 and TRBJ1-6; 7 nucleotides align to TRBD1. CDR1 is DFQATT, CDR2 SNEGSKA, per germline (reference sequence). This CDR3 region has 16 residues. J lost 4 bases, V lost 3 bases, and 9 bases had no gene match. CDR3 nucleotide sequence: TGCAGTGCTAGTTCCTGGACAGGATTATATAATTCACCCCTCCACTTT. This encodes CSASSWTGLYNSPLHF.

This sequence joins TRBV7-9 and TRBJ2-7; D gene unclear. CDR3 length: 12 residues. Germline V gene data show CDR1 as SEHNR and CDR2 as FQNEAQ (reference sequence). Between the trimmed V and J ends, which lost 5 bases and 3 bases, there was a span of 8 bases. CDR3 protein: CASSVDGYEQYV. CDR3 nucleotide sequence: TGTGCCAGCAGCGTCGACGGCTACGAGCAGTACGTC.

The rearrangement links TRBV11-3 to TRBJ1-2, with TRBD1 as a possible D gene (5 bases). V was trimmed by 0 bases and J by 4 bases, leaving 15 bases between them. Germline V lookup: CDR1 SGHNT, CDR2 YENEEA. The CDR3 consists of 16 residues. CDR3 in DNA: TGTGCCAGCAGCTTAGACCTACCAGGGAGAGGCTATGGCTACACCTTC. This gives the protein CASSLDLPGRGYGYTF.

The gene calls are TRBV19 and TRBJ1-5, with 12 nucleotides matching TRBD1. Germline V lookup: CDR1 LNHDA, CDR2 SQIVND (reference sequence). The CDR3 loop spans 16 amino acids. V was pared by 2 bases and J by 5 bases, with 4 bases of the junction left unmatched. As DNA, the CDR3 is TGTGCCAGTAGTATATGGGACAGGGGGCAATATCAGCCCCAGCATTTT. Its protein is CASSIWDRGQYQPQHF.

The chain uses TRBV18 and TRBJ1-1, with TRBD1 matching 7 bases. The J segment lost 11 bases and the V segment lost 2 bases, leaving 8 bases of the junction unmatched. There are 13 residues in the CDR3. Per germline, CDR1 KGHSH and CDR2 LQKENI. CDR3 sequence reads: CASSPTGGGDAFF. CDR3 coding DNA: TGTGCCAGCTCACCAACGGGAGGGGGCGACGCTTTCTTT.

The V and J genes are TRBV15 and TRBJ2-1; D gene unclear. The CDR3 runs to 12 residues. Trimming removed 8 bases from V and 0 bases from J, with 5 bases in between. Germline CDR1 is LNHNV and CDR2 is YYDKDF (reference sequence). The CDR3 bases are TGTGCCACCGAGAGCTCCTACAATGAGCAGTTCTTC. Translation gives CATESSYNEQFF.

This rearrangement joins TRBV15 to TRBJ2-1; unclear D gene. Germline V gene data show CDR1 as LNHNV and CDR2 as YYDKDF (reference sequence). CDR3 size: 16 residues. V lost 0 bases, J lost 0 bases, and 9 bases lay in between. CDR3 sequence (DNA): TGTGCCACCAGCAGAGATGGTAGGAGCTCCTACAATGAGCAGTTCTTC. It yields the protein CATSRDGRSSYNEQFF. The variable domain in full, with the rest retrieved from reference TRBV15 and TRBJ2-1, is DAMVIQNPRYQVTQFGKPVTLSCSQTLNHNVMYWYQQKSSQAPKLLFHYYDKDFNNEADTPDNFQSRRPNTSFCFLDIRSPGLGDTAMYLCATSRDGRSSYNEQFFGPGTRLTVL.

The chain joins TRBV15 to TRBJ2-5, with a tentative D call TRBD2 (6 bases). Germline V gene data show CDR1 as LNHNV and CDR2 as YYDKDF (reference sequence). Trimming left V 2 bases short and J 5 bases short, with 12 bases between. CDR3 length equals 14 residues. CDR3 sequence reads: CATSRSLEGETQYF. Here the CDR3 DNA reads TGTGCCACCAGCAGATCCCTGGAGGGGGAGACCCAGTACTTC.

This clone was observed a handful of times. This chain uses TRBV5-1 with TRBJ1-3; 7 bases align to TRBD1. Unmatched junction bases numbered 6, after V lost 4 bases and J lost 2 bases. Germline CDR1 and CDR2: SGHRS and YFSETQ. This CDR3 is built from 15 residues. CDR3 nucleotides: TGCGCCAGCAGCCTCGCAGGGGGAACTGGAAACACCATATATTTT. Its protein is CASSLAGGTGNTIYF.

CDR3 sequence (DNA): TGTGCCACCAGCAGAGACACAGTCCCAGTTAGCACAGATACGCAGTATTTT. Translating it yields CATSRDTVPVSTDTQYF. The chain recombines TRBV15 with TRBJ2-3; D uncertain. Germline V lookup: CDR1 LNHNV, CDR2 YYDKDF (reference sequence). The germline V and J ends were trimmed by 0 bases and 0 bases, with 13 bases remaining between them. This CDR3 region has 17 residues.

This clone was seen a single time. This chain connects TRBV10-1 to TRBJ2-7; D gene ambiguous. V lost 10 bases and J lost 7, with 23 bases in between. The CDR3 length is 14 residues. CDR1 and CDR2 (germline): WNHNN, SYGVQD (reference sequence). CDR3: CAIRLPSPNQEQYF. CDR3 nucleotides: TGCGCCATCCGCCTCCCGAGCCCTAATCAAGAGCAGTACTTC.

The chain couples TRBV5-1 to TRBJ1-2, with D maybe TRBD1 (5 bases). V was cut by 4 bases and J by 3 bases, with 16 bases left in between. In germline, CDR1 is SGHRS, CDR2 YFSETQ. The CDR3 contains 15 residues. In DNA, the CDR3 is TGCGCCAGCAGCGTCTTTTCCGGGACGGACTATGGCTACACCTTC. Encoded protein: CASSVFSGTDYGYTF.

CDR3 amino acids: CASSPPAGGMDTQYF. The DNA for the CDR3 is TGTGCCAGCTCACCACCTGCGGGGGGCATGGATACGCAGTATTTT. The rearrangement links TRBV18 to TRBJ2-3; 8 bases fit TRBD2. Germline V gives CDR1 KGHSH, CDR2 LQKENI. The V gene end was trimmed by 0 bases and the J gene end by 6 bases; junction bases not matched to a gene: 5. The CDR3 covers 15 residues.

The chain has TRBV7-2 and TRBJ2-7, with D tentatively TRBD1 (6 bases). CDR3 length: 15 residues. Germline V gives CDR1 SGHTA, CDR2 FQGNSA. V was trimmed by 1 base and J by 0 bases, leaving 10 bases between them. In nucleotides, the CDR3 is TGTGCCAGCAGCTTAGTGCAGGGGAGCTCCTACGAGCAGTACTTC. Translation: CASSLVQGSSYEQYF.

V usage is TRBV7-9 and J usage is TRBJ1-6, with a tentative D call TRBD1 (6 bases). Germline CDR1 is SEHNR and CDR2 is FQNEAQ (reference sequence). CDR3 length equals 17 residues. V was pared by 3 bases and J by 9 bases, with 21 bases between. The CDR3 DNA reads TGTGCCAGCAGCTTTATGATTGGACAGTTTGTTTCTTCACCCCTCCACTTT. Protein: CASSFMIGQFVSSPLHF.

The chain employs TRBV6-5 and TRBJ1-1; 10 nucleotides line up with TRBD1. The CDR3 length is 15 residues. Per germline, CDR1 MNHEY and CDR2 SVGAGI. The V gene end was trimmed by 3 bases and the J gene end by 3 bases; junction bases not matched to a gene: 4. DNA of the CDR3: TGTGCCAGCAGTTATATCGGGACAGGGGACACTGAAGCTTTCTTT. Its translation is CASSYIGTGDTEAFF.

The rearrangement links TRBV5-1 to TRBJ2-1; D is uncertain. Germline CDR1 reads SGHRS; CDR2 reads YFSETQ. V lost 2 bases and J lost 8, with 14 bases in between. The CDR3 covers 14 residues. The CDR3 region is CASSLFSNADEQFF. For the CDR3, the DNA is TGCGCCAGCAGCTTATTTTCCAACGCCGATGAGCAGTTCTTC.

The chain joins TRBV6-5 to TRBJ2-2; D is unclear. CDR3 length: 14 residues. Germline-derived CDR1 and CDR2 are MNHEY and SVGAGI. The ends were cut back, 8 bases at V and 2 bases at J, with 12 bases in the middle. Written as DNA, the CDR3 is TGTGCCAGCCATTGGCGGCCAAACACCGGGGAGCTGTTTTTT. Protein: CASHWRPNTGELFF.

The genes are TRBV5-4 and TRBJ1-1; D call uncertain. The CDR3 has 14 residues. Germline V gives CDR1 SGHNT, CDR2 YYREEE (reference sequence). V shed 2 bases and J shed 1 base, with 9 bases lying between them. Here the CDR3 DNA reads TGTGCCAGCAGCTTCGGTGCAGGGAACACTGAAGCTTTCTTT. This gives the protein CASSFGAGNTEAFF.

The chain has TRBV7-2 and TRBJ2-1; a possible D gene is TRBD2 (6 bases). The CDR3 is made up of 14 amino acids. Trimming took off 3 bases at V and 5 bases at J, with 11 bases between the two ends. From germline, CDR1 is SGHTA and CDR2 FQGNSA. CDR3 nucleotides: TGTGCCAGCAGCTTTTCCGGGGGAGACAATGAGCAGTTCTTC. Amino acid sequence: CASSFSGGDNEQFF. The full variable domain, with the rest looked up from reference TRBV7-2 and TRBJ2-1, is GAGVSQSPSNKVTEKGKDVELRCDPISGHTALYWYRQSLGQGLEFLIYFQGNSAPDKSGLPSDRFSAERTGGSVSTLTIQRTQQEDSAVYLCASSFSGGDNEQFFGPGTRLTVL.

The rearrangement joins TRBV28 to TRBJ2-1; weak D call: TRBD1 (5 bases). Germline CDR1 and CDR2: MDHEN and SYDVKM. V lost 6 bases and J lost 1, with 16 bases in between. The CDR3 length is 16 residues. CDR3 amino acids: CASSGEVRGSYNEQFF. The CDR3 DNA follows: TGTGCCAGCAGCGGCGAGGTTAGGGGTTCCTACAATGAGCAGTTCTTC. The full variable domain, with the rest looked up from reference TRBV28 and TRBJ2-1, is DVKVTQSSRYLVKRTGEKVFLECVQDMDHENMFWYRQDPGLGLRLIYFSYDVKMKEKGDIPEGYSVSREKKERFSLILESASTNQTSMYLCASSGEVRGSYNEQFFGPGTRLTVL.